Listed below are T cell receptor beta chains from one sample, sequenced in a study of molecular identifiers for immune sequencing clone quantification. Each CDR3 protein is one row after TCRdb ran MiXCR on the PCR reads. The data hold hundreds of thousands of distinct CDR3 sequences, with 25% observed a single time. Sequencing input: naive CD8+ T cells from blood, with Jurkat cell RNA spiked in. These receptors all come from a human donor in good health. Some libraries in this study had Jurkat cell RNA spiked in. Each CDR3 is given with its conserved first and last residue. A clone size is listed for some rows: how often the clone was seen (once, few, many), or a class if it is expanded.

abundance: many
j_gene: TRBJ2-1
v_gene: TRBV6-5
CDR3aa: CASSYREGANEQFF

abundance: many
j_gene: TRBJ1-5
v_gene: TRBV28
CDR3aa: CASRPGPGGWPQHF

abundance: many
j_gene: TRBJ2-7
v_gene: TRBV4-2
CDR3aa: CASSLGGHEQYF

abundance: few
j_gene: TRBJ1-2
v_gene: TRBV5-1
CDR3aa: CASSLPTGDEDYGYTF

abundance: many
j_gene: TRBJ2-5
v_gene: TRBV6-5
CDR3aa: CASSHSPGQQETQYF

abundance: many
j_gene: TRBJ2-3
v_gene: TRBV2
CDR3aa: CANRQDPSTDTQYF

abundance: -
j_gene: TRBJ2-2
v_gene: TRBV7-6
CDR3aa: CASSLGDGTGELFF

abundance: -
j_gene: TRBJ1-4
v_gene: TRBV4-1
CDR3aa: CASSPNLGSGEKPFF

abundance: -
j_gene: TRBJ2-1
v_gene: TRBV19
CDR3aa: CASSIDSASGGLSSYNEQFF

abundance: -
j_gene: TRBJ1-1
v_gene: TRBV11-2
CDR3aa: CANSAGQYMNTEAFF

abundance: many
j_gene: TRBJ2-5
v_gene: TRBV27
CDR3aa: CASSLSAGIQETQYF

abundance: -
j_gene: TRBJ2-1
v_gene: TRBV30
CDR3aa: CACDEGGPPNEQFF

abundance: -
j_gene: TRBJ1-1
v_gene: TRBV4-1
CDR3aa: CASSQDQGGLNTEAFF

abundance: -
j_gene: TRBJ1-1
v_gene: TRBV20-1
CDR3aa: CSAQGSEAFF

abundance: -
j_gene: TRBJ2-7
v_gene: TRBV20-1
CDR3aa: CSARDLNRGGERYF

abundance: -
j_gene: TRBJ2-2
v_gene: TRBV4-1
CDR3aa: CASSQAVVAGGAGELFF

abundance: -
j_gene: TRBJ2-5
v_gene: TRBV11-2
CDR3aa: CASSSEGWLETQYF

abundance: many
j_gene: TRBJ1-1
v_gene: TRBV29-1
CDR3aa: CSATGVGDFTNTEAFF

abundance: -
j_gene: TRBJ2-1
v_gene: TRBV20-1
CDR3aa: CSAINGLAGIGEQFF

abundance: -
j_gene: TRBJ2-7
v_gene: TRBV19
CDR3aa: CASSIIQFYEQYF

abundance: many
j_gene: TRBJ1-6
v_gene: TRBV5-5
CDR3aa: CASSTTGGKIDNSPLHF

abundance: many
j_gene: TRBJ2-5
v_gene: TRBV13
CDR3aa: CASSSRGAGGLETQYF

abundance: -
j_gene: TRBJ2-3
v_gene: TRBV27
CDR3aa: CASSLWPPPRTDTPYF

abundance: many
j_gene: TRBJ2-3
v_gene: TRBV20-1
CDR3aa: CSAAPRSGSTDTQYF

abundance: -
j_gene: TRBJ2-1
v_gene: TRBV6-4
CDR3aa: CASSDRQYNEQLF

abundance: -
j_gene: TRBJ1-5
v_gene: TRBV19
CDR3aa: CASSDLDRGVRQPQHF

abundance: -
j_gene: TRBJ2-1
v_gene: TRBV20-1
CDR3aa: CSASEPQYYNEQFF

abundance: few
j_gene: TRBJ2-2
v_gene: TRBV7-9
CDR3aa: CASSHIGASGLTGELFF

abundance: many
j_gene: TRBJ1-1
v_gene: TRBV30
CDR3aa: CAWTPAPLNTEAFF

abundance: few
j_gene: TRBJ1-4
v_gene: TRBV7-9
CDR3aa: CASSGPGQLNEKLFF

abundance: many
j_gene: TRBJ2-3
v_gene: TRBV4-3
CDR3aa: CASSPEGGQGTDTQYF

abundance: -
j_gene: TRBJ2-5
v_gene: TRBV11-2
CDR3aa: CASSTSGGNGETQYF

abundance: -
j_gene: TRBJ2-3
v_gene: TRBV5-6
CDR3aa: CASSPSLDRTDTQYF

abundance: few
j_gene: TRBJ2-1
v_gene: TRBV29-1
CDR3aa: CSVGARLAGSYNEQFF

abundance: many
j_gene: TRBJ2-7
v_gene: TRBV6-1
CDR3aa: CASRNYEQYF

abundance: few
j_gene: TRBJ1-1
v_gene: TRBV13
CDR3aa: CASSRGGGGGTEAFF

abundance: few
j_gene: TRBJ2-3
v_gene: TRBV13
CDR3aa: CASSNSGEGTDTQYF

abundance: -
j_gene: TRBJ2-3
v_gene: TRBV4-3
CDR3aa: CASSPRGGVRPDTQYF

abundance: many
j_gene: TRBJ1-4
v_gene: TRBV14
CDR3aa: CASSQRGATNEKLFF

abundance: -
j_gene: TRBJ2-7
v_gene: TRBV9
CDR3aa: CASNPHGTGGPYEQYF

abundance: -
j_gene: TRBJ2-1
v_gene: TRBV3-1
CDR3aa: CAGSQVGLASYVEQFF

abundance: few
j_gene: TRBJ2-5
v_gene: TRBV5-6
CDR3aa: CASSLVETSGRAYQETQYF

abundance: few
j_gene: TRBJ1-6
v_gene: TRBV5-1
CDR3aa: CASCLVNSPLHF

abundance: many
j_gene: TRBJ2-7
v_gene: TRBV27
CDR3aa: CASRKGQGSEQYF

abundance: few
j_gene: TRBJ2-3
v_gene: TRBV4-3
CDR3aa: CASSHRTGDDLTDTQYF

abundance: -
j_gene: TRBJ1-4
v_gene: TRBV4-1
CDR3aa: CASSQGPRVSEKLFF

abundance: many
j_gene: TRBJ2-1
v_gene: TRBV14
CDR3aa: CASSQPVEASGRARQEQFF

abundance: -
j_gene: TRBJ2-7
v_gene: TRBV5-6
CDR3aa: CASSLGGAGVYYEQYF

abundance: many
j_gene: TRBJ1-6
v_gene: TRBV7-9
CDR3aa: CASSPAGAISPLHF

abundance: -
j_gene: TRBJ1-6
v_gene: TRBV27
CDR3aa: CASSLFGGSNSPLHF

abundance: -
j_gene: TRBJ1-5
v_gene: TRBV11-2
CDR3aa: CASSPRPGNSNQPQHF

abundance: few
j_gene: TRBJ1-2
v_gene: TRBV5-6
CDR3aa: CASSNPEETGARVYGYTF

abundance: many
j_gene: TRBJ1-5
v_gene: TRBV12-5
CDR3aa: CASGLPKSSSRDRVNQPQHF

abundance: many
j_gene: TRBJ2-2
v_gene: TRBV29-1
CDR3aa: CSVVATDTGELFF